The next 19 T cell receptor beta chains were all read from a single sample in a study of T cell responses to AZD1222 COVID-19 vaccine. The table came from immunoSEQ multiplex PCR; TCRdb's copy has only in-frame clones and leaves some out. The data hold about 150,000 clones, with roughly nine tenths observed a single time. The sequenced sample was peripheral blood, obtained 28 days after the second AZD1222 dose. The source of these receptors is an adult who received the AZD1222 COVID-19 vaccine.

The V and J genes are TRBV4-3 and TRBJ1-5; D is ambiguous. This CDR3 has 15 residues. Per the germline V gene, CDR1 is LGHNA and CDR2 is YSLEER. Trimming shortened V by 0 bases and J by 0 bases, and 6 bases separated the two germline ends. CDR3: CASSQDRDSNQPQHF. CDR3 coding DNA: TGCGCCAGCAGCCAAGATCGGGATAGCAATCAGCCCCAGCATTTT.

J is TRBJ1-3 and V is TRBV5-4; TRBD1 aligns across 7 bases. V dropped 5 bases and J dropped 4; count of bases not matched to a gene: 6. Germline assignment: CDR1 SGHNT and CDR2 YYREEE (reference sequence). This CDR3 contains 14 residues. The CDR3 DNA is TGTGCCAGCAGACAGGGGTTCTCCGGAAACACCATATATTTT. Protein: CASRQGFSGNTIYF.

The genes are TRBV14 and TRBJ2-3; D is unclear. The CDR3 spans 13 residues. Germline CDR1 SGHDN, CDR2 FVKESK. V was clipped by 4 bases and J by 0 bases, with 5 bases between them. CDR3 DNA: TGTGCCAGCAGCCCCCTGAGCACAGATACGCAGTATTTT. Encoded protein: CASSPLSTDTQYF. The whole variable domain, filled in from reference TRBV14 and TRBJ2-3, reads EAGVTQFPSHSVIEKGQTVTLRCDPISGHDNLYWYRRVMGKEIKFLLHFVKESKQDESGMPNNRFLAERTGGTYSTLKVQPAELEDSGVYFCASSPLSTDTQYFGPGTRLTVL.

This chain joins TRBV24-1 and TRBJ2-3, with D maybe TRBD2 (5 bases). This CDR3 is built from 15 residues. Germline values: CDR1 KGHDR, CDR2 SFDVKD. V shed 5 bases and J shed 0 bases, with 11 bases lying between them. CDR3 sequence (DNA): TGTGCCACCAGTGCAGCGGAACTTAGCACAGATACGCAGTATTTT. Amino acid sequence: CATSAAELSTDTQYF.

The rearrangement joins TRBV11-2 to TRBJ1-2, with D possibly TRBD1 on 6 matching bases. In germline, CDR1 is SGHAT, CDR2 FQNNGV. The CDR3 is made up of 17 amino acids. V was trimmed by 1 base and J by 2 bases, leaving 17 bases between them. CDR3 region: CASSLAPPGTTNYGYTF. In nucleotides, the CDR3 is TGTGCCAGCAGCTTAGCCCCACCCGGGACAACCAACTATGGCTACACCTTC.

This rearrangement joins TRBV18 to TRBJ1-1; D perhaps matches TRBD1 (6 bases). Germline lookup yields CDR1 KGHSH and CDR2 LQKENI. The CDR3 totals 17 residues. V lost 0 bases and J 3 bases, leaving 17 bases between the germline ends. The CDR3: CASSPPKGAEGDTEAFF. CDR3 nucleotides: TGTGCCAGCTCACCACCGAAGGGTGCCGAGGGGGACACTGAAGCTTTCTTT.

The rearrangement joins TRBV1 to TRBJ1-1; the table assigns TRBD1, which was not confirmed against the DNA. TRBV1 is marked as a pseudogene. The length of the CDR3 is 15 residues. CDR3 region: CTSSGPGQPNTEAFF. CDR3 in DNA: TGCACCAGCAGCGGACCGGGACAGCCGAACACTGAAGCTTTCTTT.

J is TRBJ2-7 and V is TRBV30; D not resolved. V was clipped by 3 bases and J by 0 bases, with 6 bases between them. This CDR3 contains 12 residues. CDR1 and CDR2 from the germline V gene are GTSNPN and SVGIG (reference sequence). The CDR3: CAWRQSSYEQYF. In DNA, the CDR3 is TGTGCCTGGAGACAGAGCTCCTACGAGCAGTACTTC.

V is TRBV18 and J is TRBJ1-3; D is ambiguous. V gave up 3 bases and J gave up 4 bases, with 7 bases separating them. Germline values: CDR1 KGHSH, CDR2 LQKENI. This CDR3 contains 13 residues. CDR3 protein: CASSPGSGNTIYF. The CDR3 DNA is TGTGCCAGCTCACCGGGTTCGGGAAACACCATATATTTT. Full variable domain (rest looked up from reference TRBV18 and TRBJ1-3): NAGVMQNPRHLVRRRGQEARLRCSPMKGHSHVYWYRQLPEEGLKFMVYLQKENIIDESGMPKERFSAEFPKEGPSILRIQQVVRGDSAAYFCASSPGSGNTIYFGEGSWLTVV.

The chain couples TRBV2 to TRBJ1-1; D is uncertain. CDR3 length: 13 residues. The germline CDR1 and CDR2 sequences are SNHLY and FYNNEI. V lost 8 bases to trimming and J lost 0 bases, with 10 bases between them. This chain's CDR3 is CASYGEMNTEAFF. The CDR3 bases are TGTGCCAGCTACGGAGAAATGAACACTGAAGCTTTCTTT.

This clone has more than one count but fewer than ten. The chain links TRBV7-9 to TRBJ2-1, with D possibly matching TRBD2 (6 bases). The CDR3 runs to 15 residues. Per germline, CDR1 SEHNR and CDR2 FQNEAQ (reference sequence). Between the trimmed V and J ends, which lost 1 base and 4 bases, there was a span of 11 bases. The CDR3 DNA reads TGTGCCAGCAGCTTAGGTGGGGGGAATTACAATGAGCAGTTCTTC. Translating it yields CASSLGGGNYNEQFF.

The chain links TRBV5-1 to TRBJ1-4; 9 nucleotides match TRBD1. Germline loops: CDR1 SGHRS, CDR2 YFSETQ. The CDR3 contains 16 residues. Losses at the gene ends were 4 bases for V and 0 bases for J; bases not matched to a gene: 4. The CDR3, as DNA: TGCGCCAGCAGCCGGGGACAGGGAACAACTAATGAAAAACTGTTTTTT. Translating it yields CASSRGQGTTNEKLFF.

This rearrangement joins TRBV30 to TRBJ2-7, with no clear D. Germline CDR1 is GTSNPN and CDR2 is SVGIG (reference sequence). This CDR3 contains 11 residues. V dropped 1 base and J dropped 2 bases, with 3 bases sitting between them. CDR3 nucleotide sequence: TGTGCCTGGAGTGCCACCTACGAGCAGTACTTC. This encodes CAWSATYEQYF.

This chain connects TRBV5-6 to TRBJ1-1; the D gene is possibly TRBD1 (5 bases). Trimming shortened V by 0 bases and J by 0 bases, and 15 bases separated the two germline ends. This CDR3 has 17 amino acids. Germline lookup yields CDR1 SGHDT and CDR2 YYEEEE. DNA for the CDR3: TGTGCCAGCAGCTTGGTCAGGGCAGACCTTATGAACACTGAAGCTTTCTTT. Translation: CASSLVRADLMNTEAFF.

The CDR3 region has the DNA TGTGCCATCAGGGAGGGGGACAGGGTTATCTTCTCTGGAAACACCATATATTTT. It codes for CAIREGDRVIFSGNTIYF. This rearrangement joins TRBV10-3 to TRBJ1-3, with TRBD1 matching 9 bases. The CDR3 is 18 amino acids. Unmatched junction bases numbered 12, after V lost 6 bases and J lost 0 bases. Germline CDR1 reads ENHRY; CDR2 reads SYGVKD.

This clone has only one observation. The chain is built from TRBV19 and TRBJ1-4; 8 bases fit TRBD1. Looked up from germline, CDR1 is LNHDA and CDR2 is SQIVND (reference sequence). CDR3 length equals 17 residues. The trim removed 2 bases at V and 8 bases at J, leaving 13 bases unmatched. CDR3 coding DNA: TGTGCCAGTAGTATACAGGGGTCGGGACAGGAGGGCGAAAAACTGTTTTTT. It translates to CASSIQGSGQEGEKLFF.

The rearrangement links TRBV6-5 to TRBJ1-2; 8 bases map to TRBD1. J was trimmed by 2 bases and V by 4 bases; bases with no gene match: 6. The CDR3 totals 15 residues. Germline V lookup: CDR1 MNHEY, CDR2 SVGAGI. This CDR3 reads CASSSRTGLNYGYTF. The DNA of the CDR3 is TGTGCCAGCAGTTCCCGGACAGGGTTGAACTATGGCTACACCTTC.

The chain combines TRBV18 with TRBJ2-1; D perhaps matches TRBD2 (7 bases). Trimming took 2 bases from V and 0 from J, leaving 14 bases between them. Germline CDR1 is KGHSH and CDR2 is LQKENI. The CDR3 loop spans 17 amino acids. In nucleotides, the CDR3 is TGTGCCAGCTCACCATTTGAGGGAGGGGGCTCCTACAATGAGCAGTTCTTC. Its translation: CASSPFEGGGSYNEQFF. Filled out from reference TRBV18 and TRBJ2-1, the complete variable domain reads NAGVMQNPRHLVRRRGQEARLRCSPMKGHSHVYWYRQLPEEGLKFMVYLQKENIIDESGMPKERFSAEFPKEGPSILRIQQVVRGDSAAYFCASSPFEGGGSYNEQFFGPGTRLTVL.

This chain uses TRBV19 with TRBJ2-6; D remains unclear. Trimming stripped 5 bases from V and 1 base from J, with 6 bases between. From germline, CDR1 is LNHDA and CDR2 SQIVND (reference sequence). This CDR3 contains 14 residues. DNA for the CDR3: TGTGCCAGTAGTTTCTCTTCTGGGGCCAACGTCCTGACTTTC. Encoded protein: CASSFSSGANVLTF.